These 4 T cell receptor beta chains came from one sample sequenced in a study of blood T cells in healthy people across ages. Using a J-beta primer mix together with a sample-barcoded 5' primer, a second PCR was run for roughly 6 to 11 cycles. TCRdb used MiXCR to reprocess the 5' RACE reads, holding one entry per CDR3 protein. This sample yields 2 million or so distinct CDR3 sequences, of which 49% are seen a single time; less than 2.5% belongs to the top ten. The specimen sequenced was blood. The receptors derive from a woman aged 40 to 50 in good health.

The genes are TRBV29-1 and TRBJ2-5; possibly TRBD1 or TRBD2 for D (5 bases each). V was trimmed by 3 bases and J by 0 bases, leaving 14 bases between them. The germline gives CDR1 SQVTM, CDR2 ANQGSEA. The CDR3 runs to 15 residues. CDR3 coding DNA: TGCAGCGTTGACGGGGCCGCCCCGTACCAAGAGACCCAGTACTTC. Protein product: CSVDGAAPYQETQYF.

This clonotype has only a few counts. The V and J genes are TRBV6-2 or TRBV6-3 and TRBJ2-7; a weak D match, TRBD2 (6 bases). Between the trimmed V and J ends, which lost 7 bases and 0 bases, there was a span of 13 bases. Germline V gene lookup returns CDR1 MNHEY and CDR2 SVGEGT. This CDR3 contains 14 residues. The CDR3 reads CASTMDGSSYEQYF. The CDR3 DNA reads TGTGCCAGCACCATGGACGGGAGCTCCTACGAGCAGTACTTC.

This clonotype occurred a few times. This chain connects TRBV4-3 to TRBJ2-3, with 10 bases identical to TRBD2. The V and J ends lost 4 bases and 0 bases, in that order; junction bases with no gene match: 19. Germline V gene data show CDR1 as LGHNA and CDR2 as YSLEER. The length of the CDR3 is 21 residues. DNA for the CDR3: TGCGCCAGCAGCCCCCAGCCGGCTATGAGCGGGGGGGCCTCTAGCACAGATACGCAGTATTTT. Translating gives CASSPQPAMSGGASSTDTQYF.

About this clonotype itself: The junction and the germline gene differ at one end; a read error may be behind it. The V call is TRBV6-1, the J call TRBJ2-3; D possibly corresponds to TRBD1 (6 bases). CDR1 and CDR2 from the germline V gene are MNHNS and SASEGT. The CDR3 totals 12 residues. The CDR3 sequence: CASQDSTETQYF. The CDR3 DNA follows: TGTGCCAGCCAGGACAGCACAGAGACGCAGTATTTT.